The 9 T cell receptor beta chains below all came from one sample that was sequenced in a study of response to subunit inactivated influenza vaccine. MiXCR was run by TCRdb on the RT-PCR reads, yielding one entry per CDR3 protein. The top ten clones hold over 8.5% of a sample with about 610,000 distinct CDR3 sequences, 14% of them seen once. The source material was PBMCs from blood, sampled approximately 13 days after vaccination. These receptors were collected from a man aged 50-60 years who received an inactivated influenza vaccine.

This clonotype was counted a few times. This rearrangement joins TRBV20-1 to TRBJ1-4; D is uncertain. The length of the CDR3 is 14 residues. Germline V gives CDR1 DFQATT, CDR2 SNEGSKA (reference sequence). V lost 3 bases, J lost 0 bases, and 8 bases lay in between. The CDR3: CSASVGATNEKLFF. The CDR3 DNA is TGCAGTGCTAGTGTTGGGGCAACTAATGAAAAACTGTTTTTT.

This clonotype was detected only a few times. The chain combines TRBV7-2 with TRBJ2-7; 12 bases are shared with TRBD2. The CDR3 spans 15 residues. Germline V gene lookup returns CDR1 SGHTA and CDR2 FQGNSA. The J segment lost 5 bases and the V segment lost 5 bases, leaving 7 bases of the junction unmatched. In DNA form, the CDR3 reads TGTGCCAGCAGCCCAACTAGCGGGAGGTCCAACGAGCAGTACTTC. The encoded protein is CASSPTSGRSNEQYF.

The J gene is TRBJ2-3, the V gene TRBV30; D might be TRBD1 (5 bases). The CDR3 length is 12 residues. The germline V gene has CDR1 GTSNPN and CDR2 SVGIG (reference sequence). V gave up 3 bases and J gave up 5 bases, with 9 bases separating them. Here the CDR3 reads CAWSRDRDTQYF. The CDR3 DNA follows: TGTGCCTGGAGCAGGGATAGAGATACGCAGTATTTT.

The rearrangement uses TRBV3-1 and TRBJ2-3; 11 bases fit TRBD2. After removal of 0 bases from V and 5 bases from J, the junction contained 4 bases not matched to a gene. This CDR3 is built from 16 residues. Per germline, CDR1 LGHDT and CDR2 YNNKEL (reference sequence). This chain's CDR3 is CASSQDSGGAGDTQYF. The CDR3 DNA is TGTGCCAGCAGCCAAGATAGCGGGGGGGCAGGAGATACGCAGTATTTT.

This clonotype was seen a few times. CDR3 in DNA: TGTGCCAGCAGCTTCGACAGGTTTGAAAAACTGTTTTTT. Its translation is CASSFDRFEKLFF. This rearrangement joins TRBV7-9 to TRBJ1-4, with D possibly TRBD1 on 6 matching bases. Trimming shortened V by 3 bases and J by 7 bases, and 9 bases separated the two germline ends. CDR1 SEHNR and CDR2 FQNEAQ come from the germline V gene (reference sequence). The CDR3 length is 13 residues.

This clonotype was detected only a few times. The V and J genes are TRBV12-5 and TRBJ2-3; D call uncertain. Germline V gene data show CDR1 as LGHNT and CDR2 as FRNRAP. V lost 5 bases and J lost 0, with 6 bases in between. The CDR3 sequence is 13 residues long. CDR3 residues: CASGPSSTDTQYF. CDR3 coding DNA: TGTGCTAGTGGTCCCTCTAGCACAGATACGCAGTATTTT.

The chain uses TRBV10-3 and TRBJ2-5; 8 bases fit TRBD2. This CDR3 is built from 14 residues. The junction had 3 bases not matched to a gene; V was cut back by 2 bases and J by 4 bases. From germline, CDR1 is ENHRY and CDR2 SYGVKD. The CDR3 sequence is CAISEAGGGETQYF. The CDR3 bases are TGTGCCATCAGTGAGGCGGGGGGCGGAGAGACCCAGTACTTC.

In this sample, this clonotype turned up a few times. The rearrangement links TRBV5-1 to TRBJ1-5; D not resolved. Germline-derived CDR1 and CDR2 are SGHRS and YFSETQ. Trimming stripped 0 bases from V and 4 bases from J, with 8 bases between. CDR3 length equals 14 residues. The CDR3 region is CASSLDLENQPQHF. In DNA, the CDR3 is TGCGCCAGCAGCTTGGACCTCGAAAATCAGCCCCAGCATTTT.

J is TRBJ1-5 and V is TRBV10-3; D gene unclear. The CDR3 extends over 13 amino acids. The V and J ends lost 0 bases and 6 bases respectively, with 6 bases between them. Looked up from germline, CDR1 is ENHRY and CDR2 is SYGVKD. CDR3 region: CAISESGRQPQHF. CDR3 bases: TGTGCCATCAGTGAGTCCGGACGTCAGCCCCAGCATTTT.